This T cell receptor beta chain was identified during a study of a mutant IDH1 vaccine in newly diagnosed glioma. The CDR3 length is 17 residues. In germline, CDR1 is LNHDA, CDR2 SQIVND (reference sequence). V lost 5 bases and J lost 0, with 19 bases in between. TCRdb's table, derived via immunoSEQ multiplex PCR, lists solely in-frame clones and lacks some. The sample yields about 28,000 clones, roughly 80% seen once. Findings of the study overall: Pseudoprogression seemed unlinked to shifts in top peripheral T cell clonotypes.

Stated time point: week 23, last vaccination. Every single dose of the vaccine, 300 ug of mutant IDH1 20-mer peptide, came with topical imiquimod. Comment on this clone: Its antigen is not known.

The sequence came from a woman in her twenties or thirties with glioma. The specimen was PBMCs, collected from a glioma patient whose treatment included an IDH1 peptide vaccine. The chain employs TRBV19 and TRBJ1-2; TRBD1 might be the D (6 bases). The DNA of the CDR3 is TGTGCCAGTAGTCAACAGGGAACCTTCCTCACTAACTATGGCTACACCTTC. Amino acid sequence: CASSQQGTFLTNYGYTF. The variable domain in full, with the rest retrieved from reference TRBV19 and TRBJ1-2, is DGGITQSPKYLFRKEGQNVTLSCEQNLNHDAMYWYRQDPGQGLRLIYYSQIVNDFQKGDIAEGYSVSREKKESFPLTVTSAQKNPTAFYLCASSQQGTFLTNYGYTFGSGTRLTVV.